These T cell receptor beta chains were read from a single sample in a study of cytomegalovirus exposure and HLA in healthy donors. Produced via immunoSEQ multiplex PCR; TCRdb's table is partial and in-frame only. The table includes roughly 120,000 clones, about four fifths detected once. Sequencing used PBMCs. The receptors stem from a human donor in good health. The CDR3 runs from the conserved cysteine through the conserved F or W. The D gene is left open where the match is weak. Only part of the rows carry a size: once, few, many, or a class if the clone is expanded.

d_call j_call clone_size v_call cdr3_nt cdr3_aa
TRBD1 TRBJ1-5 few TRBV5-4 TGTGCCAGCAGCTTTAGACAGGGGGAGAATAGCAATCAGCCCCAGCATTTT CASSFRQGENSNQPQHF
- TRBJ1-4 - TRBV10-1 TGCGCCAGTTACCGGGGTGAAAATGAAAAACTGTTTTTT CASYRGENEKLFF
- TRBJ1-3 - TRBV25-1 TGTGCCAGCAGCAGCGAGTGGAACACCATATATTTT CASSSEWNTIYF
- TRBJ1-2 once TRBV7-9 TGTGCCAGCAGCTCTACCTTACAGGTTTCCTATGGCTACACCTTC CASSSTLQVSYGYTF
- TRBJ1-5 few TRBV4-1 TGCGCCAGCAGCCAAGTTGGGGTGGAGGCTCAGCCCCAGCATTTT CASSQVGVEAQPQHF
- TRBJ1-3 - TRBV7-9 TGTGCCAGCAGACTCGGGAGTTCTGGAAACACCATATATTTT CASRLGSSGNTIYF
- TRBJ1-5 few TRBV7-9 TGTGCCAGCAGCCGACAGGACAGTCAGCCCCAGCATTTT CASSRQDSQPQHF
- TRBJ1-4 - TRBV5-6 TGTGCCAGCAGCTTTGGTCGGGAAAAACTGTTTTTT CASSFGREKLFF
- TRBJ2-7 - TRBV6-1 TGTGCCAGCAGTGAAGTGGGGGGGGGCTTTGACGAGCAGTACTTC CASSEVGGGFDEQYF
- TRBJ2-7 - TRBV6-1 TGTGCCACCAGGGAGTACGAGCAGTACTTC CATREYEQYF
TRBD1 TRBJ2-7 - TRBV6-5 TGTGCCAGCGGACAGGGGGAATTCTACGAGCAGTACTTC CASGQGEFYEQYF
- TRBJ1-4 once TRBV5-1 TGCGCCAGCAGCCCCCATGGGCCTACTAATGAAAAACTGTTTTTT CASSPHGPTNEKLFF
- TRBJ1-4 - TRBV15 TGTGCCACCAGCAGGGCTAACAGTCCCCTTAATGAAAAACTGTTTTTT CATSRANSPLNEKLFF
- TRBJ2-1 - TRBV14 TGTGCCAGCAGCCCCGGGCAGGGTAGACCTTACAATGAGCAGTTCTTC CASSPGQGRPYNEQFF
TRBD1 TRBJ1-6 - TRBV2 TGTGCCAGCAGCTCCGGGACAGGGTGGTCCCGGAGTAATTCACCCCTCCACTTT CASSSGTGWSRSNSPLHF
TRBD1 TRBJ1-6 - TRBV2 TGTGCCAGCAATTCAGGGGGCGCCTGGGGATCACCCCTCCACTTT CASNSGGAWGSPLHF
- TRBJ1-1 - TRBV19 TGTGCCAGTACACCGGGGACTGAAGCTTTCTTT CASTPGTEAFF
- TRBJ1-5 - TRBV19 TGTGCCAGTATTACAACCTACGGAGGTCAGCCCCAGCATTTT CASITTYGGQPQHF
TRBD1 TRBJ2-3 - TRBV6-5 TGTGCCAGCAGTGATCAGGGGGTGGCAGATACGCAGTATTTT CASSDQGVADTQYF
TRBD1 TRBJ1-2 - TRBV2 TGTGCCAGCAGTGGGGGACAGTTCGGCTACACCTTC CASSGGQFGYTF
- TRBJ1-1 - TRBV5-6 TGTGCCAGCAGCTTGGTTGCGGGGACTGAAGCTTTCTTT CASSLVAGTEAFF
TRBD1 TRBJ2-7 - TRBV5-1 TGCGCCAGCAGCTCGCCGGGACAGGGCTCGGGCGAGCAGTACTTC CASSSPGQGSGEQYF
TRBD1 TRBJ1-1 - TRBV2 TGTGCCAGCAGTGGGGGACAGCCTTACACTGAAGCTTTCTTT CASSGGQPYTEAFF
- TRBJ2-7 - TRBV2 TGTGCCAGCAGTGAAGGTCAGTCATCCTACGAGCAGTACTTC CASSEGQSSYEQYF
TRBD1 TRBJ1-1 - TRBV6-5 TGTGCCAGCAGTTACGAGGGGGCAAAGAACACTGAAGCTTTCTTT CASSYEGAKNTEAFF
TRBD1 TRBJ1-5 - TRBV4-1 TGCGCCAGCAGCCTAACGGGACAGTTCAATCAGCCCCAGCATTTT CASSLTGQFNQPQHF
- TRBJ1-6 - TRBV27 TGTGCCAGCAGTCCCGGCCCGCGGGGGGTTTCACCCCTCCACTTT CASSPGPRGVSPLHF
TRBD1 TRBJ1-5 - TRBV19 TGTGCCAGTAAGGGGACAGCTACGTCTCAGCCCCAGCATTTT CASKGTATSQPQHF
- TRBJ2-5 - TRBV29-1 TGCAGCGACGAGCCCCCACAGGAAGAGACCCAGTACTTC CSDEPPQEETQYF
TRBD1 TRBJ2-5 - TRBV6-1 TGTGCCAGCAGTGGACGGGACCCACTACGGACAGGCCTAATGCAGCAGTACTTC CASSGRDPLRTGLMQQYF
- TRBJ2-3 - TRBV5-1 TGCGCCAGCAGCTTCTCGGGGTTCAGCACAGATACGCAGTATTTT CASSFSGFSTDTQYF
- TRBJ1-2 - TRBV4-2 TGTGCCAGCAGCCAAGTGAGTTCTGGGGGACTGAACTCTAACTATGGCTACACCTTC CASSQVSSGGLNSNYGYTF
- TRBJ1-2 - TRBV6-1 TGTGCCAGTAGAACGAATTACTATGGCTACACCTTC CASRTNYYGYTF
TRBD1 TRBJ2-7 - TRBV27 TGTGCCAGCAGTTATGGGGCGATTACAGGGGGGATAAGCTCCTACGAGCAGTACTTC CASSYGAITGGISSYEQYF
TRBD2 TRBJ2-2 - TRBV7-8 TGTGCCAGCAGCTGGCACAACCTAGCGGCGGGGGAGCTGTTTTTT CASSWHNLAAGELFF
TRBD2 TRBJ2-2 - TRBV4-2 TGTGCCAGCAGCCGACCGGGGGGCACCGGGGAGCTGTTTTTT CASSRPGGTGELFF
- TRBJ1-5 - TRBV4-1 TGTGCCAGCAGCCAAGATGGGGGCAGGGCTCAGCCCCAGCATTTT CASSQDGGRAQPQHF
- TRBJ2-3 - TRBV19 TGTGCCAGTAGCCCTTACAGGACCTCAGATACGCAGTATTTT CASSPYRTSDTQYF
- TRBJ1-2 - TRBV9 TGTGCCAGCAGCGTAGGGGCAAGAAGTAATGCTAACTATGGCTACACCTTC CASSVGARSNANYGYTF
TRBD1 TRBJ1-2 - TRBV7-2 TGTGCCAGCAGCTCCCCCCGGACAGGGGAAGGTGGCTACACCTTC CASSSPRTGEGGYTF
TRBD2 TRBJ2-1 many TRBV4-2 TGTGCCAGCAGCCAAGAAGGAAGCGGGGGGGCCAATGAGCAGTTCTTC CASSQEGSGGANEQFF
- TRBJ1-4 - TRBV11-2 TGTGCCAGCAGCTTTTCCGGGGAAAAACTGTTTTTT CASSFSGEKLFF
TRBD1 TRBJ1-2 once TRBV20-1 TGCAGACCAGGGGGCGGCTATGGCTACACCTTC CRPGGGYGYTF
TRBD2 TRBJ2-5 - TRBV14 TGTGCCAGCCAGGATAGCGGGGGGCCATGGGAGACCCAGTACTTC CASQDSGGPWETQYF
- TRBJ1-5 - TRBV6-6 TGTGCCAGCAGTTCCCGCGCGGCGGGGAATCAGCCCCAGCATTTT CASSSRAAGNQPQHF
- TRBJ2-1 - TRBV6-5 TGTGCCAGCAGTTCGACGGGTGGTGAGCAGTTCTTC CASSSTGGEQFF
- TRBJ2-7 - TRBV7-9 TGTTCCAGCAGCTCGGAGACTTACGAGCAGTACTTC CSSSSETYEQYF
- TRBJ2-1 once TRBV6-1 TGTGCCAGCAGTGAAGGGACTCTGGGTGAGCAGTTCTTC CASSEGTLGEQFF
TRBD1 TRBJ2-2 - TRBV5-1 TGCGCCAGCAGCTCGACAGGGACGGCCACCGGGGAGCTGTTTTTT CASSSTGTATGELFF
TRBD1 TRBJ1-3 - TRBV9 TGTGCCAGCAGCGTTACCGGGACAGATGGAAACACCATATATTTT CASSVTGTDGNTIYF
- TRBJ2-5 - TRBV2 TGTGCCAGCGGGCAGGGGACAGAGACCCAGTACTTC CASGQGTETQYF
- TRBJ2-3 - TRBV5-1 TGCGCCAGCAGCCCCCCTCGAGGGGAGGCAGATACGCAGTATTTT CASSPPRGEADTQYF
- TRBJ1-1 - TRBV7-8 TGTGCCAGCAGCATGTTACAGGTGGCGGACACTGAAGCTTTCTTT CASSMLQVADTEAFF
TRBD2 TRBJ2-7 - TRBV4-2 TGTGCCAGCAGCCCCCACGGCGGACTAGCGGGGGACTACGAGCAGTACTTC CASSPHGGLAGDYEQYF
TRBD1 TRBJ2-7 - TRBV5-4 TGTGCCAGCAGCGTCACAGGGGGGTACTACGAGCAGTACTTC CASSVTGGYYEQYF
- TRBJ2-1 - TRBV28 TGTGCCAGCAGTTTATCAGCAGGGGGGTTCTACAATGAGCAGTTCTTC CASSLSAGGFYNEQFF
- TRBJ1-2 once TRBV27 TGTGCCAGCAGTCCCACCGGGGGATATTATGGCTACACCTTC CASSPTGGYYGYTF
- TRBJ1-2 - TRBV18 TGTGCCAGCACACCCCGGGCGGCAGGGCCAACTAACTATGGCTACACCTTC CASTPRAAGPTNYGYTF
TRBD1 TRBJ2-7 - TRBV29-1 TGCAGCGTTGAAGACCGGGACAGGGGCTACGAGCAGTACTTC CSVEDRDRGYEQYF
- TRBJ1-5 - TRBV28 TGTGCCAGCAGTCTAGAGGACATAGTCAATCAGCCCCAGCATTTT CASSLEDIVNQPQHF